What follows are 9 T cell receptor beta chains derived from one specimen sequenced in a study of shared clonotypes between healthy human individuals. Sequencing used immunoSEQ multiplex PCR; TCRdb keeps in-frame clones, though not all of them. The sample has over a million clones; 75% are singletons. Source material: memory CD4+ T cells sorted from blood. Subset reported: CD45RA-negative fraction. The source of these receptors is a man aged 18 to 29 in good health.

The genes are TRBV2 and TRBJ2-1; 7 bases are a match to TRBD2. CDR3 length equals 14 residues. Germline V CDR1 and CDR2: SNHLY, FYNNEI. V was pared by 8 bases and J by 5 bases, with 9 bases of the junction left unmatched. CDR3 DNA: TGTGCCAGCTCGGCCAGCGGGACCCACAATGAGCAGTTCTTC. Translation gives CASSASGTHNEQFF.

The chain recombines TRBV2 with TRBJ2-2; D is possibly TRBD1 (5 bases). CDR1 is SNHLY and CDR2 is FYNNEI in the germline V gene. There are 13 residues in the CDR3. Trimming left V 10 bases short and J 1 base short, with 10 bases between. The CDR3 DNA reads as TGTGCCACCGACGACAGGAACACCGGGGAGCTGTTTTTT. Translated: CATDDRNTGELFF. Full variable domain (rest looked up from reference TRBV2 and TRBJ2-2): EPEVTQTPSHQVTQMGQEVILRCVPISNHLYFYWYRQILGQKVEFLVSFYNNEISEKSEIFDDQFSVERPDGSNFTLKIRSTKLEDSAMYFCATDDRNTGELFFGEGSRLTVL.

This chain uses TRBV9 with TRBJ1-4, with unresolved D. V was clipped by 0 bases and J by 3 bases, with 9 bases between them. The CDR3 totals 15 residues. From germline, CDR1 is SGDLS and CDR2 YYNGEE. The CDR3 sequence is CASSVGPAANEKLFF. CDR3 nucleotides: TGTGCCAGCAGCGTAGGTCCGGCAGCTAATGAAAAACTGTTTTTT. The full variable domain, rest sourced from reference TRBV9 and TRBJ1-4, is DSGVTQTPKHLITATGQRVTLRCSPRSGDLSVYWYQQSLDQGLQFLIQYYNGEERAKGNILERFSAQQFPDLHSELNLSSLELGDSALYFCASSVGPAANEKLFFGSGTQLSVL.

CDR3 nucleotides: TGTGCCAGCAGCCCGAGACAGGGGGGGGCAGATACGCAGTATTTT. Translating gives CASSPRQGGADTQYF. The V gene is TRBV7-8, the J gene TRBJ2-3; 9 nucleotides line up with TRBD1. The CDR3 sequence is 15 residues long. The J segment lost 4 bases and the V segment lost 5 bases, leaving 7 bases of the junction unmatched. In germline, CDR1 is SGHVS, CDR2 FQNEAQ. The full variable domain, its missing parts supplied by reference TRBV7-8 and TRBJ2-3, is GAGVSQSPRYKVAKRGQDVALRCDPISGHVSLFWYQQALGQGPEFLTYFQNEAQLDKSGLPSDRFFAERPEGSVSTLKIQRTQQEDSAVYLCASSPRQGGADTQYFGPGTRLTVL.

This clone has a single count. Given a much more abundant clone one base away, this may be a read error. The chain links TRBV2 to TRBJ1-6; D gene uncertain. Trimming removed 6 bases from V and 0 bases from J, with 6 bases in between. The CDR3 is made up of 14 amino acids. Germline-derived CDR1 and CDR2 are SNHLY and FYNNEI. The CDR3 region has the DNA TGTGCCAGCAGACAGAGCTCCTATAATTCACCCCTCCACTTT. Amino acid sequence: CASRQSSYNSPLHF. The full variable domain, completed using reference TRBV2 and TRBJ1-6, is EPEVTQTPSHQVTQMGQEVILRCVPISNHLYFYWYRQILGQKVEFLVSFYNNEISEKSEIFDDQFSVERPDGSNFTLKIRSTKLEDSAMYFCASRQSSYNSPLHFGNGTRLTVT.

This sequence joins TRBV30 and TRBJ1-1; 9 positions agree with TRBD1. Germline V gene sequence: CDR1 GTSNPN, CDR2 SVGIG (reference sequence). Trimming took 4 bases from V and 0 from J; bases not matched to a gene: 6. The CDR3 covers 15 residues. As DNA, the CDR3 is TGTGCCTGGAACAGGGGGCTGACAGTGAACACTGAAGCTTTCTTT. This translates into CAWNRGLTVNTEAFF. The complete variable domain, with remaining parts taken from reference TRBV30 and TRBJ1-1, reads SQTIHQWPATLVQPVGSPLSLECTVEGTSNPNLYWYRQAAGRGLQLLFYSVGIGQISSEVPQNLSASRPQDRQFILSSKKLLLSDSGFYLCAWNRGLTVNTEAFFGQGTRLTVV.

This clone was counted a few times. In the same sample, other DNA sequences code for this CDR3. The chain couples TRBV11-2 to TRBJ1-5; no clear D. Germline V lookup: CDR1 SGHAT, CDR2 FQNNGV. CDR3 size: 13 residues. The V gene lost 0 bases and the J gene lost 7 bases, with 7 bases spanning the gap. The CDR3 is CASSLDLRQPQHF. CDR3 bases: TGTGCCAGCAGCTTAGATCTGCGACAGCCCCAGCATTTT.

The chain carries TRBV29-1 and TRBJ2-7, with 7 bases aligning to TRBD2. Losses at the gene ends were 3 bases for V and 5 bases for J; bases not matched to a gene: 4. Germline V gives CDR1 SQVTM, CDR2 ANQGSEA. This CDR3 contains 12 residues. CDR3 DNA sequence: TGCAGCGTTGATGGCGGGGGAAACGAGCAGTACTTC. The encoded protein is CSVDGGGNEQYF.

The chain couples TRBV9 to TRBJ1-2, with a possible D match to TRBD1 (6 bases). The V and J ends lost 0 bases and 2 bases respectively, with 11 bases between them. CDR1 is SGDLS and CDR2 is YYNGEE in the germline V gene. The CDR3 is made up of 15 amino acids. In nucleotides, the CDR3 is TGTGCCAGCAGCGTAGAGGGGGGCTTAAACTATGGCTACACCTTC. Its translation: CASSVEGGLNYGYTF.